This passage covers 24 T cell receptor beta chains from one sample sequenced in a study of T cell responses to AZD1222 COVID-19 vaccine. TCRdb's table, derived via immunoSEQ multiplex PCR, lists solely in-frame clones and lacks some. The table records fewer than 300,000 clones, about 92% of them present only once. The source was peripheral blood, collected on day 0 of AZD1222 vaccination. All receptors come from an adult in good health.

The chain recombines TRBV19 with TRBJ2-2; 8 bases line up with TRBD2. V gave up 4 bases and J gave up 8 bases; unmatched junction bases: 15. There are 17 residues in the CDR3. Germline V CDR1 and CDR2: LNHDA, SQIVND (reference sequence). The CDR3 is CASSTAGVYRDLGELFF. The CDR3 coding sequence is TGTGCCAGTAGTACAGCGGGGGTCTACAGGGACTTGGGGGAGCTGTTTTTT.

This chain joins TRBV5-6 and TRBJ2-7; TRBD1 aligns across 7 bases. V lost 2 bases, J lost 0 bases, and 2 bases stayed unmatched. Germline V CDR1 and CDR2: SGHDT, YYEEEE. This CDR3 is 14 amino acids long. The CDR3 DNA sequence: TGTGCCAGCAGCTTAGGGACAGTCTCCTACGAGCAGTACTTC. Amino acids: CASSLGTVSYEQYF. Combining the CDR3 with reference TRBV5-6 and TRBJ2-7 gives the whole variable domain DAGVTQSPTHLIKTRGQQVTLRCSPKSGHDTVSWYQQALGQGPQFIFQYYEEEERQRGNFPDRFSGHQFPNYSSELNVNALLLGDSALYLCASSLGTVSYEQYFGPGTRLTVT.

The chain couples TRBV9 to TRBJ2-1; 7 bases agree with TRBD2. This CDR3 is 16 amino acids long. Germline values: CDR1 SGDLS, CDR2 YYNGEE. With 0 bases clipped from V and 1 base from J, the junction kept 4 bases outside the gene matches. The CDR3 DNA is TGTGCCAGCAGCGTAGTCGGCGGGGGTTCCTACAATGAGCAGTTCTTC. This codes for CASSVVGGGSYNEQFF.

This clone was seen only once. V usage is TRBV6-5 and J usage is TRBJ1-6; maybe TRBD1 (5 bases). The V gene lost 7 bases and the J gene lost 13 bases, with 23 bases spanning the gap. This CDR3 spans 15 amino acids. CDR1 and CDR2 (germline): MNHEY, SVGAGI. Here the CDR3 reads CASTSPGTGFLPLHF. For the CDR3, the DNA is TGTGCCAGCACCTCCCCAGGGACGGGTTTTTTGCCCCTCCACTTT.

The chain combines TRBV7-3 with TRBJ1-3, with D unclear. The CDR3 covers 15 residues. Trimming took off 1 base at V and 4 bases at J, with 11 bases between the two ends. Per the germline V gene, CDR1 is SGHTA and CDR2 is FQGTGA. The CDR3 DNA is TGTGCCAGCAGCTTAATGAGCGGGAACGGAAACACCATATATTTT. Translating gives CASSLMSGNGNTIYF.

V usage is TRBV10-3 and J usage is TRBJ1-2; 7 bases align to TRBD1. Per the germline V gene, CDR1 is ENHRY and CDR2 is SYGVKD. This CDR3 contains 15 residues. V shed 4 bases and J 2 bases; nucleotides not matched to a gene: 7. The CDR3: CAISGGQDRNYGYTF. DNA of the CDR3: TGTGCCATCAGTGGCGGACAGGACAGAAACTATGGCTACACCTTC.

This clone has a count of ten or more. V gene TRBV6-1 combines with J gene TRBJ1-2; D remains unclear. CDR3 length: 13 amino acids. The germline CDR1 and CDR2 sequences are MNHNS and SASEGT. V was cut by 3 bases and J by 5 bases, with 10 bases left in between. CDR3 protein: CASSDPAFYGYTF. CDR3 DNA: TGTGCCAGCAGTGACCCGGCCTTTTATGGCTACACCTTC.

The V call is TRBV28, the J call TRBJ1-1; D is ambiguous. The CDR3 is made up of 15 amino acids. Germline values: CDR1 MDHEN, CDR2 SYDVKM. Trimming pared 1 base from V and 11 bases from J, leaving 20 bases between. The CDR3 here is CASSLSSRSSFTAFF. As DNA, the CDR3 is TGTGCCAGCAGTTTATCATCGCGGTCCAGCTTTACGGCTTTCTTT.

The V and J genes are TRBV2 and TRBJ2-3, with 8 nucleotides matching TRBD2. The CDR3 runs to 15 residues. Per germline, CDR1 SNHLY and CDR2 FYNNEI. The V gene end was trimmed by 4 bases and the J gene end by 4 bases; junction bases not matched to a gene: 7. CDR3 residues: CASSGPGGTADTQYF. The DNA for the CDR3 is TGTGCCAGCAGTGGCCCGGGGGGGACTGCAGATACGCAGTATTTT.

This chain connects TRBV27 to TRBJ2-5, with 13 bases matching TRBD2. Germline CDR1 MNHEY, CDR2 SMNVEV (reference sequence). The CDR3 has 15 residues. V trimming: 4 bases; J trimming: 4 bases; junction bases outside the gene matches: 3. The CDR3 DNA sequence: TGTGCCAGCAGTTCGGGACTAGCGGGACGAGAGACCCAGTACTTC. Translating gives CASSSGLAGRETQYF.

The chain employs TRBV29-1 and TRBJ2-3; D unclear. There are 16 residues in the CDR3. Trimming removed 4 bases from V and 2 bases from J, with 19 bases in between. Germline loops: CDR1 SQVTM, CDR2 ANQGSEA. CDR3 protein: CSVVSPVPYSTDTQYF. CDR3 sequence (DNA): TGCAGCGTTGTTTCCCCCGTGCCTTATTCCACAGATACGCAGTATTTT.

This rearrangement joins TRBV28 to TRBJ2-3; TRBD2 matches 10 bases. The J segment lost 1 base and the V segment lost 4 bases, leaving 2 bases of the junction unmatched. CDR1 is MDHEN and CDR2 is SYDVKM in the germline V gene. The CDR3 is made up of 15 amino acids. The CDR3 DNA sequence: TGTGCCAGCAGTTCAGCGGGGGGGGGCACAGATACGCAGTATTTT. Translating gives CASSSAGGGTDTQYF.

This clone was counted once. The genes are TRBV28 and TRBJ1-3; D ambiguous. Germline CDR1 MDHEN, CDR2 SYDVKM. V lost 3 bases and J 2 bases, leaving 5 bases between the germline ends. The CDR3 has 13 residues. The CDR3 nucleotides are TGTGCCAGCAGTTTGACCGCTGGAAACACCATATATTTT. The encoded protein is CASSLTAGNTIYF.

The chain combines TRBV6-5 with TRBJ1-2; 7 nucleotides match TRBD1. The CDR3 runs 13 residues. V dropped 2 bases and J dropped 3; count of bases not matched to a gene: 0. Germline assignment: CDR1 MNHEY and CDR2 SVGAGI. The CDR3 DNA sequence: TGTGCCAGCAGTTACCAGGGGGACTATGGCTACACCTTC. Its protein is CASSYQGDYGYTF.

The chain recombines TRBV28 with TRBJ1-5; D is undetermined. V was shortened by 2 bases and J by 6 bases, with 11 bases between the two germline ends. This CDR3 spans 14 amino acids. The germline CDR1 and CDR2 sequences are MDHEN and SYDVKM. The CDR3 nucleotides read TGTGCCAGCAGTTTAGGAGGGTACGGTCAGCCCCAGCATTTT. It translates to CASSLGGYGQPQHF.

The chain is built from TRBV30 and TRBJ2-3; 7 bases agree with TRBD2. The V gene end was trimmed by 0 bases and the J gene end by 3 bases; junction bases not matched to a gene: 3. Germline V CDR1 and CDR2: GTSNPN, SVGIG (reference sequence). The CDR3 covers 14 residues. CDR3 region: CAWSVASGTDTQYF. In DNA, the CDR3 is TGTGCCTGGAGTGTGGCTAGCGGAACAGATACGCAGTATTTT.

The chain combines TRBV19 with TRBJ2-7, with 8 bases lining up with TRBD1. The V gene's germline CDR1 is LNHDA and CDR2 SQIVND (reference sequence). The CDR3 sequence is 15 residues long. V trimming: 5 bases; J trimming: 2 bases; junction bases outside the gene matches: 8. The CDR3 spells CASSVPGTGPYEQYF. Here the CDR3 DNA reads TGTGCCAGTAGTGTACCCGGGACAGGACCCTACGAGCAGTACTTC.

The CDR3 DNA sequence: TGCGCCAGCAGCCACCCGTCAGGACCGACCGGGGATGAGCAGTTCTTC. This codes for CASSHPSGPTGDEQFF. The chain joins TRBV4-1 to TRBJ2-1; possible D gene TRBD2, 5 bases. Germline V gives CDR1 MGHRA, CDR2 YSYEKL. The CDR3 is 16 residues long. V was pared by 3 bases and J by 8 bases, with 20 bases between.

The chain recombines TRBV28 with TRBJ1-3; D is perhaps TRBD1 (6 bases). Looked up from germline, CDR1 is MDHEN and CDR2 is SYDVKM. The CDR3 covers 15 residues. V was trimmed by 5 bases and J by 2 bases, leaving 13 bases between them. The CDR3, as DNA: TGTGCCAGCAGTGTCAGGGGAAGAACTGGAAACACCATATATTTT. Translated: CASSVRGRTGNTIYF.

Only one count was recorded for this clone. CDR3 DNA sequence: TGTGCCAGCTCACGAACCGGGGAGGGGACTGAAGCTTTCTTT. As protein: CASSRTGEGTEAFF. The chain joins TRBV18 to TRBJ1-1; maybe TRBD1 (5 bases). The ends were cut back, 4 bases at V and 5 bases at J, with 14 bases in the middle. This CDR3 spans 14 amino acids. CDR1 and CDR2 from the germline V gene are KGHSH and LQKENI. Full variable domain (outside the CDR3, taken from reference TRBV18 and TRBJ1-1): NAGVMQNPRHLVRRRGQEARLRCSPMKGHSHVYWYRQLPEEGLKFMVYLQKENIIDESGMPKERFSAEFPKEGPSILRIQQVVRGDSAAYFCASSRTGEGTEAFFGQGTRLTVV.

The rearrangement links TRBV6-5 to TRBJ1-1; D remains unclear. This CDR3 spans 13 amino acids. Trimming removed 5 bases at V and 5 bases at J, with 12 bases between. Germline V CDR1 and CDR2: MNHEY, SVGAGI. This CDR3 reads CASSPQWSTEAFF. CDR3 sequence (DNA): TGTGCCAGCAGTCCTCAGTGGAGTACTGAAGCTTTCTTT.

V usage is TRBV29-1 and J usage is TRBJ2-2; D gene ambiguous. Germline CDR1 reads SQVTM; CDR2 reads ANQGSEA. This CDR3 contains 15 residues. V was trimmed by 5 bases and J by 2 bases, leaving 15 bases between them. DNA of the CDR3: TGCAGCGTTACTAATGACGGATTCAACACCGGGGAGCTGTTTTTT. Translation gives CSVTNDGFNTGELFF.

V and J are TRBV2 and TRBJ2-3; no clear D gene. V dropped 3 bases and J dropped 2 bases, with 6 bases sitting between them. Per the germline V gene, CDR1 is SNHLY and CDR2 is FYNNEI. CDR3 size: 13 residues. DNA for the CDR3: TGTGCCAGCAGTGACCAGTCCACAGATACGCAGTATTTT. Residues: CASSDQSTDTQYF.

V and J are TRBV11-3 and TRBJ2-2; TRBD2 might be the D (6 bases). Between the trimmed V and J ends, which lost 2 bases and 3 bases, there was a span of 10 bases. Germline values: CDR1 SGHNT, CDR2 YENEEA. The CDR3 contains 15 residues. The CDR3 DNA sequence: TGTGCCAGCAGCTTACGCGGGGCGGACACCGGGGAGCTGTTTTTT. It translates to CASSLRGADTGELFF.